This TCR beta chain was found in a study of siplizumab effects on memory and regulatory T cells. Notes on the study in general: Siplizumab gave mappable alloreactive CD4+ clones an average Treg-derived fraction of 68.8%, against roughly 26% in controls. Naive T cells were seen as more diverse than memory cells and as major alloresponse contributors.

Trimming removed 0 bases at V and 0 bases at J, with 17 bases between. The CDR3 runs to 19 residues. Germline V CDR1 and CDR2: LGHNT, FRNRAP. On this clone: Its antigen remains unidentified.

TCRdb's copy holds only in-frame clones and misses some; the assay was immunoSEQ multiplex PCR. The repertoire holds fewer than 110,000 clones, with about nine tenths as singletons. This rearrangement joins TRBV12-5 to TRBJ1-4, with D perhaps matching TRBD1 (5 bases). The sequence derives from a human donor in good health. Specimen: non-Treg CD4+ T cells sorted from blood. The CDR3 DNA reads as TGTGCTAGTGGTTTGGTAAGGACGGGGGGAAGATCAACTAATGAAAAACTGTTTTTT. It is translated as CASGLVRTGGRSTNEKLFF.